This TCR beta chain originates from a study of OX40 agonist ivuxolimab in advanced cancers. The ends were cut back, 3 bases at V and 3 bases at J, with 17 bases in the middle. Germline assignment: CDR1 SGHRS and CDR2 YFSETQ. The CDR3 extends over 16 amino acids. The table came from immunoSEQ multiplex PCR; TCRdb's copy has only in-frame clones and leaves some out. The sample yields roughly 48,000 clones, about four fifths seen once. The sample in question was CD4+ or CD8+ T cells sorted from blood, obtained in a trial of the OX40 agonist ivuxolimab. The genes are TRBV5-1 and TRBJ2-3, with D possibly called TRBD1 or TRBD2 (5 bases each). The sequence was obtained from an adult with an advanced solid tumor such as melanoma, head and neck, liver or kidney cancer. CDR3 region: CASSYTGDLGTDTQYF. The CDR3 DNA is TGCGCCAGCAGCTACACCGGGGACCTGGGGACAGATACGCAGTATTTT. The complete variable domain, with remaining parts taken from reference TRBV5-1 and TRBJ2-3, reads KAGVTQTPRYLIKTRGQQVTLSCSPISGHRSVSWYQQTPGQGLQFLFEYFSETQRNKGNFPGRFSGRQFSNSRSEMNVSTLELGDSALYLCASSYTGDLGTDTQYFGPGTRLTVL.